Detailed here is one TCR beta chain. Its antigen is not known. This sample is drawn from a study of cytomegalovirus exposure and HLA in healthy donors. Findings and caveats of the study: The authors listed 150 to 200 TCR beta chains as cytomegalovirus-associated.

The donors comprised healthy bone marrow donors. This PCR relied on a set of 60 Vbeta primers and 13 Jbeta primers. The data were produced by immunoSEQ multiplex PCR, yet TCRdb's version contains in-frame clones alone and is incomplete. The sample contains over 90,000 clones, roughly 80% of which appear only once. Germline CDR1 reads SGHNT; CDR2 reads YYREEE (reference sequence). The CDR3 consists of 14 residues. V lost 1 base, J lost 0 bases, and 7 bases lay in between. This TCR was recovered from a man aged 45 to 65 in good health and CMV-seropositive. The sample taken for sequencing was PBMCs. This sequence joins TRBV5-4 and TRBJ1-1; D unclear. The CDR3 region has the DNA TGTGCCAGCAGCTTGTTTCAGGTGAACACTGAAGCTTTCTTT. Translated: CASSLFQVNTEAFF.